These T cell receptor beta chains were read from a single sample in a study of molecular identifiers for immune sequencing clone quantification. TCRdb ran MiXCR on the PCR reads and lists one entry per CDR3 protein. This sample yields some 650,000 distinct CDR3 sequences, of which less than 20% are seen a single time; 0.85% to 0.9% belongs to the top ten. Sequencing was carried out using naive CD8+ T cells from blood, with Jurkat cell RNA spiked in. The receptors shown here come from a human donor in good health. Some libraries in this study had Jurkat cell RNA spiked in. Both conserved end residues are part of each CDR3. The D gene is left open where the match is weak. Rows give clone size only sometimes, using once, few, many, or a class for an expanded clone.

v_call: TRBV13; clone_size: many; j_call: TRBJ2-4; d_call: TRBD1; cdr3_aa: CASSPGQGLAKNIQYF; cdr3_nt: TGTGCCAGCAGCCCAGGACAGGGACTAGCCAAAAACATTCAGTACTTC
v_call: TRBV7-9; clone_size: NA; j_call: TRBJ2-2; d_call: NA; cdr3_aa: CASSWGTVHTGELFF; cdr3_nt: TGTGCCAGCAGCTGGGGGACTGTCCACACCGGGGAGCTGTTTTTT
v_call: TRBV7-2; clone_size: many; j_call: TRBJ2-1; d_call: TRBD2; cdr3_aa: CASSDSSGSAYNEQFF; cdr3_nt: TGTGCCAGCAGCGACTCTAGCGGGAGCGCTTACAATGAGCAGTTCTTC
v_call: TRBV9; clone_size: many; j_call: TRBJ1-4; d_call: NA; cdr3_aa: CASSERQSHNEKLFF; cdr3_nt: TGTGCCAGCAGCGAGCGACAGAGCCATAATGAAAAACTGTTTTTT
v_call: TRBV7-3; clone_size: many; j_call: TRBJ2-6; d_call: NA; cdr3_aa: CASSLGAFGANVLTF; cdr3_nt: TGTGCCAGCAGCTTAGGAGCTTTTGGGGCCAACGTCCTGACTTTC
v_call: TRBV3-1; clone_size: NA; j_call: TRBJ2-7; d_call: NA; cdr3_aa: CASSQGAHSNTYEQYF; cdr3_nt: TGTGCCAGCAGCCAAGGTGCTCACAGCAACACCTACGAGCAGTACTTC
v_call: TRBV11-2; clone_size: few; j_call: TRBJ2-7; d_call: NA; cdr3_aa: CASSLYGQQYF; cdr3_nt: TGTGCCAGCAGCCTCTACGGGCAGCAGTACTTC
v_call: TRBV20-1; clone_size: NA; j_call: TRBJ1-2; d_call: NA; cdr3_aa: CSARDKDNYGYTF; cdr3_nt: TGCAGTGCTAGGGACAAGGACAACTATGGCTACACCTTC
v_call: TRBV7-2; clone_size: few; j_call: TRBJ1-2; d_call: TRBD1; cdr3_aa: CASSLDAGGYGYTF; cdr3_nt: TGTGCCAGCAGCTTAGATGCAGGGGGCTATGGCTACACCTTC
v_call: TRBV4-1; clone_size: many; j_call: TRBJ2-2; d_call: NA; cdr3_aa: CASSQDPGPVTGELFF; cdr3_nt: TGCGCCAGCAGCCAAGATCCGGGTCCGGTCACCGGGGAGCTGTTTTTT
v_call: TRBV19; clone_size: few; j_call: TRBJ1-1; d_call: NA; cdr3_aa: CASMAPNTEAFF; cdr3_nt: TGTGCCAGTATGGCCCCGAACACTGAAGCTTTCTTT
v_call: TRBV5-1; clone_size: many; j_call: TRBJ2-7; d_call: NA; cdr3_aa: CASSLSAYEQYF; cdr3_nt: TGCGCCAGCAGCTTGTCAGCCTACGAGCAGTACTTC
v_call: TRBV12-3/TRBV12-4; clone_size: NA; j_call: TRBJ2-1; d_call: NA; cdr3_aa: CASSLARWNEQFF; cdr3_nt: TGTGCCAGCAGTTTGGCCAGGTGGAATGAGCAGTTCTTC
v_call: TRBV6-5; clone_size: NA; j_call: TRBJ2-2; d_call: NA; cdr3_aa: CASSSPLPGTGNTGELFF; cdr3_nt: TGTGCCAGCAGTTCACCCCTCCCCGGGACGGGTAACACCGGGGAGCTGTTTTTT
v_call: TRBV28; clone_size: NA; j_call: TRBJ2-1; d_call: TRBD2; cdr3_aa: CASSLRTGGLAGGRVYNEQFF; cdr3_nt: TGTGCCAGCAGTCTCCGAACTGGAGGGCTAGCGGGGGGGAGGGTATACAATGAGCAGTTCTTC
v_call: TRBV20-1; clone_size: many; j_call: TRBJ2-7; d_call: NA; cdr3_aa: CSAKGTSYEQYF; cdr3_nt: TGCAGTGCTAAGGGCACCTCCTACGAGCAGTACTTC
v_call: TRBV4-3; clone_size: many; j_call: TRBJ2-7; d_call: NA; cdr3_aa: CASSQDWTNRYEQYF; cdr3_nt: TGCGCCAGCAGCCAAGATTGGACAAATCGCTACGAGCAGTACTTC
v_call: TRBV12-3/TRBV12-4; clone_size: many; j_call: TRBJ2-5; d_call: NA; cdr3_aa: CASSLKGGGEETQYF; cdr3_nt: TGTGCCAGCAGTTTAAAGGGTGGAGGGGAAGAGACCCAGTACTTC
v_call: TRBV6-2/TRBV6-3; clone_size: many; j_call: TRBJ2-3; d_call: NA; cdr3_aa: CASFPSGSADTQYF; cdr3_nt: TGTGCCAGCTTTCCCAGCGGGTCTGCAGATACGCAGTATTTT